The clone carrying this TCR beta chain was observed a single time. The antigen is undetermined. This specimen belongs to a study of STAT3 mutations in large granular lymphocyte leukemia. Using immunoSEQ multiplex PCR, the repertoire was profiled, and TCRdb retains in-frame clones only, with some absent. The repertoire holds about 42,000 clones, about 81% seen once, with 0.4% to 0.55% in the top ten. The CDR3 totals 16 residues. The germline V gene has CDR1 SGHNT and CDR2 YYREEE (reference sequence). The V segment lost 4 bases and the J segment 4 bases; nucleotides outside the gene matches: 9. Points from the study as a whole: Clonal expansion was inferred from other time points because no sample existed at each clone's first appearance. Differing intervals and regimens complicate linking therapy response to clone burden. In T-cell large granular lymphocyte leukemia, about half of patients showed multiple immunodominant subclonotypes. After therapy, about 35% of the 18 patients switched clonotypes, all new clones STAT3 wild type.

The clonotype was recovered from a human donor with T large granular lymphocyte leukemia. Some clones in this sample may be carry-over from other donors' samples. J is TRBJ2-3 and V is TRBV5-4; 10 bases match TRBD2. The sample was PBMCs. CDR3 sequence: CASSGIAGGVSDTQYF. CDR3 sequence (DNA): TGTGCCAGCAGCGGAATAGCGGGGGGAGTCTCAGATACGCAGTATTTT.